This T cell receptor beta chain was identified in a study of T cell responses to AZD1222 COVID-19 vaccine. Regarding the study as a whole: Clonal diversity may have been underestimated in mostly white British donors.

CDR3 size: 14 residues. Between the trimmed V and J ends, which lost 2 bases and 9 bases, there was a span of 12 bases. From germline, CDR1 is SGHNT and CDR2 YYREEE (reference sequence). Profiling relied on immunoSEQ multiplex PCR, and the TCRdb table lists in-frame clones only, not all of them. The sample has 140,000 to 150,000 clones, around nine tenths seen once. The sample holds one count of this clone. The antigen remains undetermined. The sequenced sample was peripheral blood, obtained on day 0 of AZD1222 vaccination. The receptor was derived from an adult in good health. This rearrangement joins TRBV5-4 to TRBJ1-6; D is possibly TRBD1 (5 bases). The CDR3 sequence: CASSLGQGSSPLHF. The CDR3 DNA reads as TGTGCCAGCAGCTTAGGGCAGGGAAGTTCACCCCTCCACTTT.